This T cell receptor beta chain is from a study of T-cell memory formation after mild COVID-19. Overall study results and limits: The appearance of some responding clones in pre-infection memory suggested that cross-reactive memory joined. Contracting clones from day 15 to 85 had balanced CD4/CD8; later expanders favoured CD4+.

For this clonotype: Its antigen is undetermined.

J gave up 6 bases and V 4 bases, and 7 bases lay outside the gene matches. The CDR3 has 14 amino acids. Germline CDR1 reads SGDLS; CDR2 reads YYNGEE. From the 5' RACE reads, TCRdb called clonotypes with MiXCR, one entry per CDR3 protein. The profile shows 250,000 to 350,000 distinct CDR3 sequences, more than 15% of them singletons. The specimen was PBMCs or a T cell subset sorted from them (not recorded which). The receptor was derived from a man aged 18 to 30 who had mild COVID-19 (a few samples of this study predate the infection). Cell type and time point are not known. The J gene is TRBJ1-2, the V gene TRBV9, with 9 bases lining up with TRBD1. The CDR3, as DNA: TGTGCCAGCAGCAGAACAGGGGGCGTCAATGGCTACACCTTC. Translation: CASSRTGGVNGYTF.